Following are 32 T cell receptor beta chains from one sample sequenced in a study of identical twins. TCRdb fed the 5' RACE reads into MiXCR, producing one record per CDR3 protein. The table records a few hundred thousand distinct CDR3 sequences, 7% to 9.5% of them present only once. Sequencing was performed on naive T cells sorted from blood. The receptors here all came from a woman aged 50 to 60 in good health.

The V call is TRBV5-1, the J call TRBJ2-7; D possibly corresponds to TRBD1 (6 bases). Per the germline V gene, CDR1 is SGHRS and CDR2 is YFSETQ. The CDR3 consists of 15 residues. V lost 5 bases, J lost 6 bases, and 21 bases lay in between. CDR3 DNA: TGCGCCAGCAGTCATATCCGATTACAGGGTCGCGAGCAGTACTTC. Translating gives CASSHIRLQGREQYF.

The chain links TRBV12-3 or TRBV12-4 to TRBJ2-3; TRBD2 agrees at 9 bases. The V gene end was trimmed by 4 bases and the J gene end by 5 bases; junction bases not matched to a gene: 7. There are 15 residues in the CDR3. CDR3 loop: CASSSEAGGLDTQYF. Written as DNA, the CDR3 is TGTGCCAGCAGTTCCGAGGCGGGAGGGCTAGATACGCAGTATTTT.

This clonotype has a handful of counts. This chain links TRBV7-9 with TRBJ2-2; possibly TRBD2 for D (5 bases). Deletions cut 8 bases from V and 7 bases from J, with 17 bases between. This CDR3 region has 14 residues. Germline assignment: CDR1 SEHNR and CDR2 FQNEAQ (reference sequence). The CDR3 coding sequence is TGTGCCAGCTCCCCCTTCTTACGGGACGGGGAGCTGTTTTTT. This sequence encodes CASSPFLRDGELFF. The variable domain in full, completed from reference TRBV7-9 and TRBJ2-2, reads DTGVSQNPRHKITKRGQNVTFRCDPISEHNRLYWYRQTLGQGPEFLTYFQNEAQLEKSRLLSDRFSAERPKGSFSTLEIQRTEQGDSAMYLCASSPFLRDGELFFGEGSRLTVL.

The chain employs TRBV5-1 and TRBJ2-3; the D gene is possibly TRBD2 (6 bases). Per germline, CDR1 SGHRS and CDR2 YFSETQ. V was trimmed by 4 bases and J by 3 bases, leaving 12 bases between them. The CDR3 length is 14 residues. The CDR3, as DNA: TGCGCCAGCAGCGCTCAGGGAGGAACAGATACGCAGTATTTT. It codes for CASSAQGGTDTQYF. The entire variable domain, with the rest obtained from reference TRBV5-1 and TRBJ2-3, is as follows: KAGVTQTPRYLIKTRGQQVTLSCSPISGHRSVSWYQQTPGQGLQFLFEYFSETQRNKGNFPGRFSGRQFSNSRSEMNVSTLELGDSALYLCASSAQGGTDTQYFGPGTRLTVL.

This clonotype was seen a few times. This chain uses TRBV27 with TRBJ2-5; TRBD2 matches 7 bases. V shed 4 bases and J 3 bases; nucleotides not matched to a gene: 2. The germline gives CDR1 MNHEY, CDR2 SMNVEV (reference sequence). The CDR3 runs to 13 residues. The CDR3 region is CASSWSGKETQYF. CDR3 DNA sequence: TGTGCCAGCAGTTGGAGCGGGAAAGAGACCCAGTACTTC.

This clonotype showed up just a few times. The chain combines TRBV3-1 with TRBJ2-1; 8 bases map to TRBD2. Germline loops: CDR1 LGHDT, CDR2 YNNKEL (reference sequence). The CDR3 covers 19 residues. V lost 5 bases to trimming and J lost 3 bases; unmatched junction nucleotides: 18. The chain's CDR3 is CASSYQDPSAGDRYNEQFF. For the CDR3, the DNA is TGTGCCAGCAGCTACCAAGACCCCTCAGCGGGAGACCGCTACAATGAGCAGTTCTTC.

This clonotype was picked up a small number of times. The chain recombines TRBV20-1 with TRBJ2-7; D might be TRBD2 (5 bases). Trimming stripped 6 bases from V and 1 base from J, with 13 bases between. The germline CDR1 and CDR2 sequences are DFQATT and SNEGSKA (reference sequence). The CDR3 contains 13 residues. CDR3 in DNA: TGCAGTGCGGGGAGCGGTCCTTCCTACGAGCAGTACTTC. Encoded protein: CSAGSGPSYEQYF.

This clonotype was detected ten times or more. The CDR3 sequence: CSVAGTQLYEQYF. The CDR3 DNA reads as TGCAGCGTGGCCGGGACCCAGCTTTACGAGCAGTACTTC. The chain links TRBV29-1 to TRBJ2-7; either TRBD1 or TRBD2 may fit D (5 bases each). Germline V gene lookup returns CDR1 SQVTM and CDR2 ANQGSEA. V dropped 6 bases and J dropped 4 bases, with 16 bases sitting between them. This CDR3 is built from 13 residues.

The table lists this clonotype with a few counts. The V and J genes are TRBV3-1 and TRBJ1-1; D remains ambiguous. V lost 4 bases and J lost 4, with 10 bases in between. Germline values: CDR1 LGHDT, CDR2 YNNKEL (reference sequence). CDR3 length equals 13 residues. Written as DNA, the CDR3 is TGTGCCAGCAGCCGGGAGGGTGGCACTGAAGCTTTCTTT. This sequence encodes CASSREGGTEAFF.

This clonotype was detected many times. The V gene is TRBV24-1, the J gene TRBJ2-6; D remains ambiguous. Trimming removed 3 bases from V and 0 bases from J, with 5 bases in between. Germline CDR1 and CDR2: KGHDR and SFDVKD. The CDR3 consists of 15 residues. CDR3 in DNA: TGTGCCACCAGTGATCGTCTCTCTGGGGCCAACGTCCTGACTTTC. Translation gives CATSDRLSGANVLTF.

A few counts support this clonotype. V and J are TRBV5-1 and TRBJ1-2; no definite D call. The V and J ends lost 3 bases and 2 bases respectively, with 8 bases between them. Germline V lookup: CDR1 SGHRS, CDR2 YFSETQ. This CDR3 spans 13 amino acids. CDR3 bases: TGCGCCAGCAGCTCGGACGAAAACTATGGCTACACCTTC. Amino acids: CASSSDENYGYTF.

The CDR3 coding sequence is TGCGCCAGCAGCTTAAGGGGCAGGGGCACTGAAGCTTTCTTT. This gives the protein CASSLRGRGTEAFF. V gene TRBV5-1 combines with J gene TRBJ1-1; possibly TRBD1 for D (6 bases). V was pared by 2 bases and J by 4 bases, with 12 bases between. CDR1 is SGHRS, CDR2 YFSETQ, per germline. This CDR3 has 14 amino acids.

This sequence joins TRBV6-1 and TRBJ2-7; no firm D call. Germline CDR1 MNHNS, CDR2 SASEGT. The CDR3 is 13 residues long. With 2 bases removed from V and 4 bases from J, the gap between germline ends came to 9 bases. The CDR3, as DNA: TGTGCCAGCAGTGAACTCTATGCATACGAGCAGTACTTC. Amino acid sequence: CASSELYAYEQYF.

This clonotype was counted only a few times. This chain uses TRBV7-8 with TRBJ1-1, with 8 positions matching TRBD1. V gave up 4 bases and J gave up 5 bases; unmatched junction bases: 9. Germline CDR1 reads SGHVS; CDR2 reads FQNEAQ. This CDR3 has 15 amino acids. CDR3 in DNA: TGTGCCAGCAGCTGGCAAGGACAGGGCGGGACTGAAGCTTTCTTT. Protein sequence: CASSWQGQGGTEAFF.

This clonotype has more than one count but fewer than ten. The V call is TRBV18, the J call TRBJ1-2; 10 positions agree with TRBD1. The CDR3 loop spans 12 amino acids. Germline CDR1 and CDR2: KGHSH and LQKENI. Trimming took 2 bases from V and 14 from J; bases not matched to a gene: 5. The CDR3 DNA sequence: TGTGCCAGCTCACCAAGGGACAGGGGCTCGACCTTC. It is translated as CASSPRDRGSTF.

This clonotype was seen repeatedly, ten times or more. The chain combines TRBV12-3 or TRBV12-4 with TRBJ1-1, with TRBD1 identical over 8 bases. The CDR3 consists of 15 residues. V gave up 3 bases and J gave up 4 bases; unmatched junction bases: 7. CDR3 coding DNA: TGTGCCAGCAGTTTGACAGGGGAAGGGGGCACTGAAGCTTTCTTT. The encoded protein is CASSLTGEGGTEAFF.

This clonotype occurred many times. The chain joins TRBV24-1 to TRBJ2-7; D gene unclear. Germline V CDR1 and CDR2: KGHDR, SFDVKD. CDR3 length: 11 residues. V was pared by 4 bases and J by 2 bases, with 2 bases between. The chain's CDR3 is CATSDAYEQYV. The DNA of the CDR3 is TGTGCCACCAGTGACGCCTACGAGCAGTACGTC.

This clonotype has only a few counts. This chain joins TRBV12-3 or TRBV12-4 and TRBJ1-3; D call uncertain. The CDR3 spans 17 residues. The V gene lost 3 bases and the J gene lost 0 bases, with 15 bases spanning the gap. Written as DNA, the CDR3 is TGTGCCAGCAGTTTGTTGATGGGAGCTTTCTCTGGAAACACCATATATTTT. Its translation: CASSLLMGAFSGNTIYF.

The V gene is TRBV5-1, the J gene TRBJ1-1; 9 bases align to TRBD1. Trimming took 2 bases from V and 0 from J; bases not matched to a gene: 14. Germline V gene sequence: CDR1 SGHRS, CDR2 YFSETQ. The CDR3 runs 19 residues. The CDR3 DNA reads TGCGCCAGCAGCTTCGAAATTAAACCGGGACAGGGAATGAACACTGAAGCTTTCTTT. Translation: CASSFEIKPGQGMNTEAFF.

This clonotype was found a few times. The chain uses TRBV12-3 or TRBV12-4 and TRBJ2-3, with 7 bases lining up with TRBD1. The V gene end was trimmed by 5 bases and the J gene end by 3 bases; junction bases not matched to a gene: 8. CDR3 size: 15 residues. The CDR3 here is CASSRTGQTTDTQYF. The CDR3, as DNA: TGTGCCAGCAGTCGGACAGGCCAAACGACAGATACGCAGTATTTT.

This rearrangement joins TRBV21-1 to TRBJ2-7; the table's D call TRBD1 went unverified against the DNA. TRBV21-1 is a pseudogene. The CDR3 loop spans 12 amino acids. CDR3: CASPTGGNEQYV. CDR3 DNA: TGTGCCAGCCCAACCGGGGGGAACGAGCAGTACGTC.

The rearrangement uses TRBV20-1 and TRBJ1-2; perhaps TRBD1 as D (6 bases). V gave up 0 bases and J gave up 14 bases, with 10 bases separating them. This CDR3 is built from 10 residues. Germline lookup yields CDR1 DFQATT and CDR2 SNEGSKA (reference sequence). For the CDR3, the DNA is TGCAGTGCTAGAGAGGGGGCCTTGACCTTC. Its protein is CSAREGALTF.

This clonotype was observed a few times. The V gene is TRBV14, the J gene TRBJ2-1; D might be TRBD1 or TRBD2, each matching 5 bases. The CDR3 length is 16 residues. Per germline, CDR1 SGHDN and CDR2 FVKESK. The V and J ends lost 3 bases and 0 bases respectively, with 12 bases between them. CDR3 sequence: CASSQGPLSSYNEQFF. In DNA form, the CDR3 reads TGTGCCAGCAGCCAGGGACCCCTGAGCTCCTACAATGAGCAGTTCTTC.

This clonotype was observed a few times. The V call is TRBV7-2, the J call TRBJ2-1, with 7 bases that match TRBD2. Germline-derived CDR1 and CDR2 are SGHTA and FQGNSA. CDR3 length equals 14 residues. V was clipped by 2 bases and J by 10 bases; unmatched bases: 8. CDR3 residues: CASSLIGRAEEQFF. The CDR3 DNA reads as TGTGCCAGCAGCTTAATTGGGAGGGCCGAGGAGCAGTTCTTC.

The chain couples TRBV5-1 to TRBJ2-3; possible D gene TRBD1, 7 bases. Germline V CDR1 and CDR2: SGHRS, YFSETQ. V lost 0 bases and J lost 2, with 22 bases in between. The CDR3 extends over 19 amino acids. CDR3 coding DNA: TGCGCCAGCAGCTTGGCCTGGGTCTCCGCAGGGGGGACCACAGATACGCAGTATTTT. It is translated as CASSLAWVSAGGTTDTQYF.

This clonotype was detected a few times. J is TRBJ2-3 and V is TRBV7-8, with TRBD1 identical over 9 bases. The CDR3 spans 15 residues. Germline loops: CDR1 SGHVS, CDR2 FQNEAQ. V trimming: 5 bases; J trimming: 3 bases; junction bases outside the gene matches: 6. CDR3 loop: CASSGGTGSTDTQYF. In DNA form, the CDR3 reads TGTGCCAGCAGCGGCGGGACAGGGAGTACAGATACGCAGTATTTT.

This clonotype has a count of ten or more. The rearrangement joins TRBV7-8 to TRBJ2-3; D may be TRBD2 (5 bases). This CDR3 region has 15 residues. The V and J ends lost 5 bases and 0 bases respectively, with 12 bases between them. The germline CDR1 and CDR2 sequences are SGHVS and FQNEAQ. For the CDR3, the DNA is TGTGCCAGCAGCCCGCTAGCAGCTAGCACAGATACGCAGTATTTT. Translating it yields CASSPLAASTDTQYF.

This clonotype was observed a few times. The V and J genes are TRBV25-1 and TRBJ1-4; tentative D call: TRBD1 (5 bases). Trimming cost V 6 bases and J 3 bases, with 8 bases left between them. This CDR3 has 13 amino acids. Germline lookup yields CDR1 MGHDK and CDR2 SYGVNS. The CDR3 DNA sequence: TGTGCCAGCAGGAAGACAGCTAATGAAAAACTGTTTTTT. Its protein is CASRKTANEKLFF.

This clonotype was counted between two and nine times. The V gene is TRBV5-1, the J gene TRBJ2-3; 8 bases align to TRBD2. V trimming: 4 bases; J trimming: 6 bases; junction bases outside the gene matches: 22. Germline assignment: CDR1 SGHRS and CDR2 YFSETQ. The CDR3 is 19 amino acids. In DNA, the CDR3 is TGCGCCAGCAGCCTGCGTAGTTGGGGCTATCGGGAGGGGACCGATACGCAGTATTTT. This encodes CASSLRSWGYREGTDTQYF. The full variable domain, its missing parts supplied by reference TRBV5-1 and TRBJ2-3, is KAGVTQTPRYLIKTRGQQVTLSCSPISGHRSVSWYQQTPGQGLQFLFEYFSETQRNKGNFPGRFSGRQFSNSRSEMNVSTLELGDSALYLCASSLRSWGYREGTDTQYFGPGTRLTVL.

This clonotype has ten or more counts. This chain's CDR3 is CASSRNVRGGYNEQFF. CDR3 coding DNA: TGCGCCAGCAGCCGGAATGTTCGCGGGGGGTACAATGAGCAGTTCTTC. The rearrangement joins TRBV4-1 to TRBJ2-1; TRBD2 matches at 8 bases. The V gene's germline CDR1 is MGHRA and CDR2 YSYEKL. Trimming at V came to 4 bases and at J to 4 bases, leaving 9 bases not matched to a gene. The CDR3 is made up of 16 amino acids.

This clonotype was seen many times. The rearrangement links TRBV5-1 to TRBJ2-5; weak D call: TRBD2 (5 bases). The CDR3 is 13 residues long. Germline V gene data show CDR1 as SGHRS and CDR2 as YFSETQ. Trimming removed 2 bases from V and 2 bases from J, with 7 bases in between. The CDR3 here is CASSFSGQETQYF. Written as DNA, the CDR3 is TGCGCCAGCAGCTTCAGCGGACAAGAGACCCAGTACTTC.

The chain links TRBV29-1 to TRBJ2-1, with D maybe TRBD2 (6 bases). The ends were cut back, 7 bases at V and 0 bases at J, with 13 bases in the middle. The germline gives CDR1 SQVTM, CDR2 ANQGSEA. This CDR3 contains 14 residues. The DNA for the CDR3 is TGCAGCGCCCGGCGGGACTTCTCCTACAATGAGCAGTTCTTC. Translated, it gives CSARRDFSYNEQFF.